This T cell receptor beta chain was documented in a study of technical replicates of blood from four donors. The junction had 7 bases not matched to a gene; V was cut back by 3 bases and J by 2 bases. This CDR3 spans 16 amino acids. CDR1 KGHSH and CDR2 LQKENI come from the germline V gene. Clones were read by immunoSEQ multiplex PCR, and TCRdb kept only the in-frame ones, dropping some. The sample lists 95,000 to 100,000 clones, nearly 96% occurring once. The sequencing sample was made of T cells isolated from PBMCs. This TCR came from a human donor in good health. The chain couples TRBV18 to TRBJ1-2, with TRBD1 matching 9 bases. CDR3 in DNA: TGTGCCAGCTCACCGGGACAGGGAATAACAAACTATGGCTACACCTTC. Protein: CASSPGQGITNYGYTF.